The next 27 T cell receptor beta chains were all read from a single sample in a study of blood T cell repertoires in COVID-19 (dated by TCRdb to 2020 to 2022). The library relied on the immunoSEQ multiplex PCR assay. TCRdb took this table from immuneACCESS and kept in-frame rearrangements with V and J called. Such tables lack part of the clones; where checked against another copy, unresolved V genes explain under half of the gap, and the rest is unexplained. The sample table records approximately 30,000 clones; around 84% of these occur just once. The ten top clones hold roughly 14% of the sample. The source material was peripheral blood. The receptors were gathered from a human donor with acute or convalescent COVID-19. The donor label of this sample is uncertain.

The chain couples TRBV4-3 to TRBJ2-1, with a possible D match to TRBD2 (6 bases). There are 19 residues in the CDR3. V gave up 1 base and J gave up 6 bases, with 25 bases separating them. In germline, CDR1 is LGHNA, CDR2 YSLEER. The CDR3 coding sequence is TGCGCCAGCAGCCAAGCCCCGGCGACTCCCGGGGGTCCGGGCAATGAGCAGTTCTTC. It is translated as CASSQAPATPGGPGNEQFF.

The V call is TRBV6-2 or TRBV6-3, the J call TRBJ1-5, with D possibly matching TRBD1 (6 bases). CDR3 length: 19 amino acids. The germline V gene encodes CDR1 MNHEY and CDR2 SVGEGT. V was pared by 6 bases and J by 2 bases, with 26 bases between. CDR3 protein: CASSTPRGGGVSGNQPQHF. CDR3 in DNA: TGTGCCAGCAGCACTCCCCGCGGAGGGGGGGTCTCCGGCAATCAGCCCCAGCATTTT.

V and J are TRBV10-1 and TRBJ1-2, with D possibly TRBD1 on 6 matching bases. From germline, CDR1 is WNHNN and CDR2 SYGVQD (reference sequence). V shed 4 bases and J shed 4 bases, with 10 bases lying between them. The CDR3 totals 13 residues. CDR3 sequence: CASSGQDGYGYTF. The CDR3 DNA reads as TGCGCCAGCAGTGGACAGGACGGCTATGGCTACACCTTC.

The rearrangement joins TRBV3-1 (or the pseudogene TRBV3-2) to TRBJ2-1; 7 bases line up with TRBD2. This CDR3 has 15 amino acids. Trimming cost V 2 bases and J 9 bases; bases outside gene matches: 10. Germline-derived CDR1 and CDR2 are LGHDT and YNNKEL (reference sequence). CDR3 sequence (DNA): TGTGCCAGCAGCCAAAATACGGGAGGAGGCAGTGAGCAGTTCTTC. Translating gives CASSQNTGGGSEQFF.

This chain uses TRBV3-1 (or the pseudogene TRBV3-2) with TRBJ2-5, with D maybe TRBD2 (7 bases). The length of the CDR3 is 15 residues. The V and J ends lost 3 bases and 1 base respectively, with 12 bases between them. CDR1 is LGHDT, CDR2 YNNKEL, per germline (reference sequence). CDR3: CASSHIRGAQETQYF. CDR3 nucleotide sequence: TGTGCCAGCAGCCATATACGGGGGGCCCAAGAGACCCAGTACTTC.

The genes are TRBV28 and TRBJ1-2, with TRBD1 identical over 9 bases. Trimming removed 4 bases from V and 4 bases from J; junction bases left unmatched: 4. The CDR3 extends over 14 amino acids. The V gene's germline CDR1 is MDHEN and CDR2 SYDVKM. The CDR3 nucleotides read TGTGCCAGCAGTTCGGTACAGGGGGCCTATGGCTACACCTTC. This gives the protein CASSSVQGAYGYTF.

The V and J genes are TRBV30 and TRBJ1-1, with 8 bases aligning to TRBD1. Germline trimming cut 4 bases from V and 0 bases from J; bases unmatched to any gene: 7. Germline V gene lookup returns CDR1 GTSNPN and CDR2 SVGIG (reference sequence). The CDR3 consists of 15 residues. This CDR3 reads CAWITRTGLNTEAFF. CDR3 in DNA: TGTGCCTGGATTACCCGGACAGGGTTGAACACTGAAGCTTTCTTT.

The J gene is TRBJ2-1, the V gene TRBV7-2; 7 bases fit TRBD1. With 2 bases clipped from V and 2 bases from J, the junction kept 6 bases outside the gene matches. CDR3 length: 16 residues. Germline CDR1 and CDR2: SGHTA and FQGNSA. The CDR3 loop is CASSLSSGGTYNEQFF. CDR3 nucleotides: TGTGCCAGCAGCTTAAGCTCAGGGGGAACCTACAATGAGCAGTTCTTC. The variable domain in full, completed from reference TRBV7-2 and TRBJ2-1, reads GAGVSQSPSNKVTEKGKDVELRCDPISGHTALYWYRQSLGQGLEFLIYFQGNSAPDKSGLPSDRFSAERTGGSVSTLTIQRTQQEDSAVYLCASSLSSGGTYNEQFFGPGTRLTVL.

In this sample, this clone turned up once. The chain couples TRBV7-9 to TRBJ1-2, with D perhaps matching TRBD1 (5 bases). The CDR3 length is 17 residues. CDR1 and CDR2 (germline): SEHNR, FQNEAQ (reference sequence). V lost 4 bases to trimming and J lost 0 bases, with 18 bases between them. The CDR3 nucleotides read TGTGCCAGCAGCTCTCCCCAGCGGGGCTACTCTAACTATGGCTACACCTTC. Translation: CASSSPQRGYSNYGYTF. The full variable domain, in which reference TRBV7-9 and TRBJ1-2 provide the parts outside the CDR3, is DTGVSQNPRHKITKRGQNVTFRCDPISEHNRLYWYRQTLGQGPEFLTYFQNEAQLEKSRLLSDRFSAERPKGSFSTLEIQRTEQGDSAMYLCASSSPQRGYSNYGYTFGSGTRLTVV.

This chain joins TRBV7-5 and TRBJ2-7; the table assigns TRBD1, which was not confirmed against the DNA. TRBV7-5 is designated a pseudogene. CDR3 length: 15 residues. The DNA of the CDR3 is TGTGCCAGAAGCATCGTATTCCGGGACAGCTACGAGCAGTACTTC. Translation gives CARSIVFRDSYEQYF.

The chain employs TRBV5-1 and TRBJ1-1; 7 bases map to TRBD1. The CDR3 is 15 amino acids. Unmatched junction bases numbered 5, after V lost 2 bases and J lost 1 base. From germline, CDR1 is SGHRS and CDR2 YFSETQ. The CDR3 sequence: CASSFEGARNTEAFF. In DNA form, the CDR3 reads TGCGCCAGCAGCTTTGAGGGGGCGAGGAACACTGAAGCTTTCTTT.

This clone was counted between two and nine times. The chain couples TRBV10-3 to TRBJ1-1; D not certain. This CDR3 spans 14 amino acids. Germline V lookup: CDR1 ENHRY, CDR2 SYGVKD. Trimming removed 5 bases at V and 8 bases at J, with 18 bases between. The CDR3 region has the DNA TGTGCCATCAGTCAATCTCAAGGCCGGGAAGAAGCTTTCTTT. Translated: CAISQSQGREEAFF.

This chain joins TRBV6-5 and TRBJ1-6, with a weak D call TRBD1 (6 bases). The CDR3 consists of 15 residues. V lost 2 bases and J 9 bases, leaving 14 bases between the germline ends. Germline CDR1 is MNHEY and CDR2 is SVGAGI. DNA of the CDR3: TGTGCCAGCAGTTACGGCGGCGGGGGCGGTTCACCCCTCCACTTT. This sequence encodes CASSYGGGGGSPLHF.

The chain links TRBV7-9 to TRBJ2-5; TRBD1 might be the D (7 bases). CDR1 is SEHNR and CDR2 is FQNEAQ in the germline V gene (reference sequence). The CDR3 length is 14 residues. V gave up 5 bases and J gave up 2 bases, with 12 bases separating them. The CDR3, as DNA: TGTGCCAGCAGCCCGCAGGGGGGACAAGAGACCCAGTACTTC. Residues: CASSPQGGQETQYF.

V and J are TRBV7-2 and TRBJ2-7; the match to TRBD2 covers 8 bases. The CDR3 is 15 residues long. Losses at the gene ends were 5 bases for V and 7 bases for J; bases not matched to a gene: 13. Germline V lookup: CDR1 SGHTA, CDR2 FQGNSA. This chain's CDR3 is CASSLRLASGPEQYF. The CDR3 DNA is TGTGCCAGCAGCCTCAGACTAGCGAGTGGGCCTGAGCAGTACTTC.

The rearrangement uses TRBV29-1 and TRBJ1-5, with D perhaps TRBD1 (5 bases). Per the germline V gene, CDR1 is SQVTM and CDR2 is ANQGSEA. This CDR3 spans 13 amino acids. The V and J ends lost 6 bases and 4 bases respectively, with 13 bases between them. Here the CDR3 DNA reads TGCAGCGTGGCATTGGGGGGGAATCAGCCCCAGCATTTT. It is translated as CSVALGGNQPQHF.

The chain employs TRBV3-1 (or the pseudogene TRBV3-2) and TRBJ2-7; D not resolved. CDR1 is LGHDT, CDR2 YNNKEL, per germline (reference sequence). The CDR3 runs to 11 residues. Trimming took 5 bases from V and 5 from J, leaving 7 bases between them. CDR3 DNA: TGTGCCAGCAGCGCTTCTAACGAGCAGTACTTC. It is translated as CASSASNEQYF.

The chain employs TRBV28 and TRBJ1-6, with a possible D match to TRBD1 (5 bases). The CDR3 totals 13 residues. The ends were cut back, 0 bases at V and 9 bases at J, with 6 bases in the middle. Germline CDR1 MDHEN, CDR2 SYDVKM. As DNA, the CDR3 is TGTGCCAGCAGTTTATGGGGGGGTTCACCCCTCCACTTT. Residues: CASSLWGGSPLHF. Supplemented by reference TRBV28 and TRBJ1-6, the full variable domain reads DVKVTQSSRYLVKRTGEKVFLECVQDMDHENMFWYRQDPGLGLRLIYFSYDVKMKEKGDIPEGYSVSREKKERFSLILESASTNQTSMYLCASSLWGGSPLHFGNGTRLTVT.

The chain recombines TRBV5-1 with TRBJ2-6; 7 positions agree with TRBD1. The CDR3 totals 18 residues. CDR1 is SGHRS and CDR2 is YFSETQ in the germline V gene. V lost 3 bases, J lost 0 bases, and 9 bases stayed unmatched. The CDR3 loop is CASSSGQLKNSGANVLTF. Written as DNA, the CDR3 is TGCGCCAGCAGCTCGGGACAGCTAAAAAACTCTGGGGCCAACGTCCTGACTTTC. Full variable domain (outside the CDR3, taken from reference TRBV5-1 and TRBJ2-6): KAGVTQTPRYLIKTRGQQVTLSCSPISGHRSVSWYQQTPGQGLQFLFEYFSETQRNKGNFPGRFSGRQFSNSRSEMNVSTLELGDSALYLCASSSGQLKNSGANVLTFGAGSRLTVL.

This chain connects TRBV6-6 to TRBJ1-1; D is undetermined. Looked up from germline, CDR1 is MNHNY and CDR2 is SVGAGI (reference sequence). This CDR3 region has 13 residues. Between the trimmed V and J ends, which lost 5 bases and 2 bases, there was a span of 9 bases. CDR3 amino acids: CASSLPQNTEAFF. CDR3 nucleotides: TGTGCCAGCAGTCTCCCCCAAAACACTGAAGCTTTCTTT.

V and J are TRBV7-9 and TRBJ2-7; D may be TRBD1 (6 bases). Deletions cut 3 bases from V and 2 bases from J, with 14 bases between. Germline CDR1 is SEHNR and CDR2 is FQNEAQ (reference sequence). This CDR3 comprises 15 residues. DNA for the CDR3: TGTGCCAGCAGCTTCGTACAGGGTGGGGCCTACGAGCAGTACTTC. The encoded protein is CASSFVQGGAYEQYF.

This clone was seen a few times. The chain employs TRBV6-4 and TRBJ1-1; D is unclear. The germline V gene has CDR1 MRHNA and CDR2 SNTAGT. The CDR3 has 14 residues. V lost 6 bases to trimming and J lost 3 bases, with 14 bases between them. The CDR3: CASSRSLGDTEAFF. CDR3 nucleotide sequence: TGTGCCAGCAGCCGAAGCCTCGGGGACACTGAAGCTTTCTTT.

J is TRBJ2-7 and V is TRBV28; the match to TRBD2 covers 8 bases. Germline lookup yields CDR1 MDHEN and CDR2 SYDVKM. The J segment lost 0 bases and the V segment lost 5 bases, leaving 6 bases of the junction unmatched. The CDR3 has 15 amino acids. CDR3 bases: TGTGCCAGCAGTCCCTCGGGAGGGCGCTCCTACGAGCAGTACTTC. Its protein product is CASSPSGGRSYEQYF.

The rearrangement uses TRBV27 and TRBJ2-7, with D maybe TRBD1 (7 bases). The germline V gene has CDR1 MNHEY and CDR2 SMNVEV (reference sequence). The V gene lost 2 bases and the J gene lost 0 bases, with 17 bases spanning the gap. The CDR3 is 17 amino acids. The CDR3 sequence is CASSLGSRGDSSYEQYF. The CDR3 nucleotides read TGTGCCAGCAGTTTAGGGTCCAGGGGGGACAGCTCCTACGAGCAGTACTTC.

The V and J genes are TRBV7-2 and TRBJ2-3, with 16 bases identical to TRBD2. The ends lost 4 bases at V and 1 base at J; junction bases unmatched: 8. The CDR3 covers 19 residues. CDR1 and CDR2 (germline): SGHTA, FQGNSA. In DNA form, the CDR3 reads TGTGCCAGCAGCTCGGGACTAGCGGGAGGGCGAGTGGGCACAGATACGCAGTATTTT. It yields the protein CASSSGLAGGRVGTDTQYF.

This sequence joins TRBV27 and TRBJ2-1, with 13 positions matching TRBD2. Germline CDR1 is MNHEY and CDR2 is SMNVEV (reference sequence). The CDR3 covers 18 residues. J lost 0 bases, V lost 5 bases, and 7 bases had no gene match. CDR3 sequence: CASSPRTSGGSSYNEQFF. The CDR3 region has the DNA TGTGCCAGCAGTCCCCGGACTAGCGGGGGCAGCTCCTACAATGAGCAGTTCTTC.

This clone was counted once. The CDR3 reads CASSSSTIRAPGGETQYF. CDR3 DNA sequence: TGTGCCAGCAGCTCCTCCACGATCAGAGCTCCCGGAGGAGAGACCCAGTACTTC. The V gene is TRBV3-1 (or the pseudogene TRBV3-2), the J gene TRBJ2-5; maybe TRBD2 (5 bases). The CDR3 is 18 amino acids. Between the trimmed V and J ends, which lost 5 bases and 4 bases, there was a span of 26 bases. Germline V CDR1 and CDR2: LGHDT, YNNKEL (reference sequence).